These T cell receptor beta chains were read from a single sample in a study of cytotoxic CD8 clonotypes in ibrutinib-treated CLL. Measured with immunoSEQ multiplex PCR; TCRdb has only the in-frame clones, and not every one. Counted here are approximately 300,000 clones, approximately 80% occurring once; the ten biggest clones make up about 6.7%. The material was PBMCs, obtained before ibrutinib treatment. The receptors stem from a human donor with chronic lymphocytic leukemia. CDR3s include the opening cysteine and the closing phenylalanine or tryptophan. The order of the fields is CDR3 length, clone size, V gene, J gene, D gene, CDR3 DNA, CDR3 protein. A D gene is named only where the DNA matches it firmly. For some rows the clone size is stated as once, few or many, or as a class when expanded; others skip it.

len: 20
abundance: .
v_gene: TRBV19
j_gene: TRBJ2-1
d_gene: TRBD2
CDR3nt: TGTGCCAGTAGTTATAGACCGGGACTAGCGGGAGGGCCCATCTACAATGAGCAGTTCTTC
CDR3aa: CASSYRPGLAGGPIYNEQFF

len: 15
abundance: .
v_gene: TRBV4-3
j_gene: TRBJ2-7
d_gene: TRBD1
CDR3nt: TGCGCCAGCAGCCAGAAGCATGACAGGGGGTACGAGCAGTACTTC
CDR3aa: CASSQKHDRGYEQYF

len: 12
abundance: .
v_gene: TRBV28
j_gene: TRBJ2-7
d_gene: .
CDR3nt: TGTGCCAGCAGTCGACTACAGGGCGAGCAGTACTTC
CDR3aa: CASSRLQGEQYF

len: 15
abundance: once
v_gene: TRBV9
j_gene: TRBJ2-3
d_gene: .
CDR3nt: TGTGCCAGCAGCGGAACCCCTTGGGGGTCAGATACGCAGTATTTT
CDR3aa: CASSGTPWGSDTQYF

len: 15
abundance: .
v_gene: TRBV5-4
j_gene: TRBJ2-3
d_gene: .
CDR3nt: TGTGCCAGCAGCCCCACCTCCGGGCGCACAGATACGCAGTATTTT
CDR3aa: CASSPTSGRTDTQYF

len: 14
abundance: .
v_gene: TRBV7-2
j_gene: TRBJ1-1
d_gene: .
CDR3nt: TGTGCCAGCAGCCCGTTTAGAGGGAACACTGAAGCTTTCTTT
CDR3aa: CASSPFRGNTEAFF

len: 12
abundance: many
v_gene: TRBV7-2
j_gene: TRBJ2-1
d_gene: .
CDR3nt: TGTGCCAGCAGCTTAGGGCCTTTGGAGCAGTTCTTC
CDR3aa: CASSLGPLEQFF

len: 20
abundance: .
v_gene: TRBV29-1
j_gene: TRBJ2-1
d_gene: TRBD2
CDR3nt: TGCAGCGTTGAAGATCTTAGTGGGCGGGAGGGCTTAAAGACCTACAATGAGCAGTTCTTC
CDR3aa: CSVEDLSGREGLKTYNEQFF

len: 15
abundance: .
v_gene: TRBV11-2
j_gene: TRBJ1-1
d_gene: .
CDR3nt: TGTGCCAGCAGCTCACGTTATGGACGTAGACCTGAAGCTTTCTTT
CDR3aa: CASSSRYGRRPEAFF

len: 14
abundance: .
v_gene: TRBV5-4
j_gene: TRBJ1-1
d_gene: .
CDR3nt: TGTGCCAGCAGCCGGGACCCCCGAGGGACTGAAGCTTTCTTT
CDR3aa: CASSRDPRGTEAFF

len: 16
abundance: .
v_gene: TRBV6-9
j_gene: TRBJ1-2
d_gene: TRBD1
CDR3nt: TGTGCCAGCAGTTATTCGACGGGACAGGAGGACTATGGCTACACCTTC
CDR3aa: CASSYSTGQEDYGYTF

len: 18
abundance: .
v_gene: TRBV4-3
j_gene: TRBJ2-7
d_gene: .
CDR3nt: TGCGCCAGCAGCCAAGACCGGCTGGGCTGGGGGGAAATATACGAGCAGTACTTC
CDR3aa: CASSQDRLGWGEIYEQYF

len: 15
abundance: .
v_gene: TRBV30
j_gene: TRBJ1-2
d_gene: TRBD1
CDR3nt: TGTGCCTGGAGAAACCGGGACAGGGGCTACTATGGCTACACCTTC
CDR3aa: CAWRNRDRGYYGYTF

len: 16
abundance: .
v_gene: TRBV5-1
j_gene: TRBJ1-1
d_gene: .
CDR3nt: TGCGCCAGCAGCTTCATGGCAGGGCTCATGAACACTGAAGCTTTCTTT
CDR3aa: CASSFMAGLMNTEAFF

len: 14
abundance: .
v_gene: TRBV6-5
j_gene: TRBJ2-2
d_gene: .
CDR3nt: TGTGCCACCCGGGACCTACCGAACACCGGGGAGCTGTTTTTT
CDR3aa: CATRDLPNTGELFF

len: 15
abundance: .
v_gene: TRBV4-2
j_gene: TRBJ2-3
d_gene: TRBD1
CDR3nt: TGTGCCAGCAGCCAGGGGACAGGCTCGGGGAATACGCAGTATTTT
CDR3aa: CASSQGTGSGNTQYF

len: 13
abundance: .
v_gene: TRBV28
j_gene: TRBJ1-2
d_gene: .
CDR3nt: TGTGCCAGCAGTTACCACCGGAACTATGGCTACACCTTC
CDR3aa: CASSYHRNYGYTF

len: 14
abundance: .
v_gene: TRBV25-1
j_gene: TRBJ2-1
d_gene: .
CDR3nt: TGTGCCAGCAGTAAACAGGATCGACTGAGTGAGCAGTTCTTC
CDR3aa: CASSKQDRLSEQFF

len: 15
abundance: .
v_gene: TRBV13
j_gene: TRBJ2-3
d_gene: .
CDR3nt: TGTGCCAGCAGCACTGGACAGGGAGGGACAGATACGCAGTATTTT
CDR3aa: CASSTGQGGTDTQYF

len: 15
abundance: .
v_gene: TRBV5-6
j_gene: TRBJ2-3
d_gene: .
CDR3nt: TGTGCCAGCAGCGGCGCTTTGCGCCGAACAGATACGCAGTATTTT
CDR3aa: CASSGALRRTDTQYF

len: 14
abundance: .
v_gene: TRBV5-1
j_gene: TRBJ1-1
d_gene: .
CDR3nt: TGCGCCAGCAGCTTTCAGCCCGGGTACACTGAAGCTTTCTTT
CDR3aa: CASSFQPGYTEAFF

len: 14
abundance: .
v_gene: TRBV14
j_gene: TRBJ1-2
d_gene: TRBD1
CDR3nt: TGTGCCAGCACCCGCGGACAGGGGTTCTATGGCTACACCTTC
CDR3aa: CASTRGQGFYGYTF

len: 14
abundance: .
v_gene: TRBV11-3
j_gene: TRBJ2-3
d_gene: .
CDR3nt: TGTGCCAGCAGCCCCCGGACGTACACAGATACGCAGTATTTT
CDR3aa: CASSPRTYTDTQYF

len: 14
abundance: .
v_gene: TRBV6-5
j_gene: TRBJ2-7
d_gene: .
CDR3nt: TGTGCCAGCAGTTACGAGGCCCCCCCATACGAGCAGTACTTC
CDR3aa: CASSYEAPPYEQYF

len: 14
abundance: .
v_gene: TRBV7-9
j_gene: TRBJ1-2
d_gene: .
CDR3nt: TGTGCCAGCAGCTTCCCGGACGCAAACTATGGCTACACCTTC
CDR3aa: CASSFPDANYGYTF

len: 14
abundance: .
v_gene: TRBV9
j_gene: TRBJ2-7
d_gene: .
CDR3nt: TGTGCCAGCAGCGTAGCCGGTACACGCTACGAGCAGTACTTC
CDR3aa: CASSVAGTRYEQYF

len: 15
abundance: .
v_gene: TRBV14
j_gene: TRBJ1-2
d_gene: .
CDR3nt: TGTGCCAGCAGCCAAGCGGAGGGACAACCCTATGGCTACACCTTC
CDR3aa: CASSQAEGQPYGYTF

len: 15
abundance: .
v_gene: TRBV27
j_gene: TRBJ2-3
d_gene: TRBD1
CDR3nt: TGTGCCAGCAGCCTCCGGGACAGAAGCACAGATACGCAGTATTTT
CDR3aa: CASSLRDRSTDTQYF

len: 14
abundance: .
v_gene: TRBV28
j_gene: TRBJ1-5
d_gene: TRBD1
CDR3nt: TGTGCCAGCAGCCTGGGACAGGGATATCAGCCCCAGCATTTT
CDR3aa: CASSLGQGYQPQHF

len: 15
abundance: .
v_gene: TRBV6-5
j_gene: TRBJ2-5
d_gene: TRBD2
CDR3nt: TGTGCCAGCGGCCCTCAGCGGGAGGGCTGGGAGACCCAGTACTTC
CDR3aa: CASGPQREGWETQYF

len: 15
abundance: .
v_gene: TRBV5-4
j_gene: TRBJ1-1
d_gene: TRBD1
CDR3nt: TGTGCCAGCGGCAAGGGACAGGATGGGAACACTGAAGCTTTCTTT
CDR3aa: CASGKGQDGNTEAFF

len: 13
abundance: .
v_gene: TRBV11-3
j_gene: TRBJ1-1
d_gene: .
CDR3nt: TGTGCCAGCAGCTTAGATCGGCATCATGAAGCTTTCTTT
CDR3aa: CASSLDRHHEAFF

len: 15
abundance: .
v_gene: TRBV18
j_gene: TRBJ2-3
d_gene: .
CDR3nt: TGTGCCAGCTCACGGGCCCCGACATTCACAGATACGCAGTATTTT
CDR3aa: CASSRAPTFTDTQYF

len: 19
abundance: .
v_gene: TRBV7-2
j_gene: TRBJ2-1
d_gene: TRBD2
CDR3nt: TGTGCCAGCAGCTTGTGGACGGCGGGAGTTCTCGGTCTTGTGGATGAGCAGTTCTTC
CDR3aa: CASSLWTAGVLGLVDEQFF

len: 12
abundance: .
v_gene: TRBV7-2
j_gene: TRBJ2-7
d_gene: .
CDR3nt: TGTGCCAGCAGCCCCGTACGGTTCGAGCAGTACTTC
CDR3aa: CASSPVRFEQYF

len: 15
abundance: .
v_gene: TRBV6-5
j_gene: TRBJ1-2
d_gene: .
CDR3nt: TGTGCCAGCAGGGCCGCGGGGGGTCTTAACTATGGCTACACCTTC
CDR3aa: CASRAAGGLNYGYTF

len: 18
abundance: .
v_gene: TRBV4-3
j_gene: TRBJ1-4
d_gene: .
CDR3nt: TGCGCCAGCAGCCAAGATATTTGGACCCCTACAACTAATGAAAAACTGTTTTTT
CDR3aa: CASSQDIWTPTTNEKLFF

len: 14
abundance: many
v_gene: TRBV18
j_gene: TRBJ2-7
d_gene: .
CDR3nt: TGTGCCAGCCGTGAGGGGACAAGCTCCTACGAGCAGTACTTC
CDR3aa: CASREGTSSYEQYF

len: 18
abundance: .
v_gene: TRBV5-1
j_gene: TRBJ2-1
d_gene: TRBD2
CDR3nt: TGCGCCAGCAGCTTGGCCACTCTACTAGCGGGGGGCTACAATGAGCAGTTCTTC
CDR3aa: CASSLATLLAGGYNEQFF

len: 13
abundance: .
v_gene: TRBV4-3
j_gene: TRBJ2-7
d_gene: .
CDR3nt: TGCGCCAGCAGCCAAGACAGGGGCGACGAGCAGTACTTC
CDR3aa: CASSQDRGDEQYF

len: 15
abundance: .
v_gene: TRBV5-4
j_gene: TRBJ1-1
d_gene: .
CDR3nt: TGTGCCAGCAGCTTTCCGAATTTTCAATACACTGAAGCTTTCTTT
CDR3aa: CASSFPNFQYTEAFF

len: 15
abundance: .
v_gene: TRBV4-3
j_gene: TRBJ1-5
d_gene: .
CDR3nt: TGCGCCAGCAGCCAAGATGGCCCAAGCAATCAGCCCCAGCATTTT
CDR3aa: CASSQDGPSNQPQHF

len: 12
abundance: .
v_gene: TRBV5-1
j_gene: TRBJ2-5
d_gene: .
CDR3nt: TGCGCCAGCAGCTTGGCCCTGGAGACCCAGTACTTC
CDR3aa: CASSLALETQYF

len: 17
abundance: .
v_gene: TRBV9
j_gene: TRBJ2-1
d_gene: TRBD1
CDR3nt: TGTGCCAGCAGCGTAGTAGAAGGGACAGGGGGCTACAATGAGCAGTTCTTC
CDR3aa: CASSVVEGTGGYNEQFF

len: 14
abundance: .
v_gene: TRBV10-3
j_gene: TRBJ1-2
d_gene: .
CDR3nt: TGTGCCATCTCGGGAGACAGGAGCACCTATGGCTACACCTTC
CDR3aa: CAISGDRSTYGYTF

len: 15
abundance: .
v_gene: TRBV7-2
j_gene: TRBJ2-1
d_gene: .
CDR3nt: TGTGCCAGCAGCTTGGGGCCCCTGGGCTACAATGAGCAGTTCTTC
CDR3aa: CASSLGPLGYNEQFF

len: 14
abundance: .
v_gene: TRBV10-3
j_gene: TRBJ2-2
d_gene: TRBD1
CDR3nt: TGTGCCATCAGTCGGGACAGTAACACCGGGGAGCTGTTTTTT
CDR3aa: CAISRDSNTGELFF

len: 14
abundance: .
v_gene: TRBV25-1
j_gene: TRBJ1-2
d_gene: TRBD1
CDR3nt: TGTGCCAGCAGAGGGGACAGAGGTAACTATGGCTACACCTTC
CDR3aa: CASRGDRGNYGYTF

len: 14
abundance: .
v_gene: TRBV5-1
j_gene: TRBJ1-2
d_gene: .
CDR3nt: TGCGCCAGCAGCTTGGAGAGGGCCCGCAGTGGCTACACCTTC
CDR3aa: CASSLERARSGYTF

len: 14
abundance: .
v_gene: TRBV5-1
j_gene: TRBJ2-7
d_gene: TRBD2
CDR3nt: TGCGCCAGCGCGACGGCGGGGGGCTCCTACGAGCAGTACTTC
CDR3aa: CASATAGGSYEQYF

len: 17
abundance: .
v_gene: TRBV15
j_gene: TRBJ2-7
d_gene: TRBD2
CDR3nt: TGTGCCACCAGCAGTTTCGGGACTAGCGGGCCTTCCTACGAGCAGTACTTC
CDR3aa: CATSSFGTSGPSYEQYF

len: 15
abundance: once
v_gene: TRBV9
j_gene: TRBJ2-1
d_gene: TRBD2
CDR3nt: TGTGCCAGCAGCGTTTCTAGCGGCTCCTACAATGAGCAGTTCTTC
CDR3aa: CASSVSSGSYNEQFF

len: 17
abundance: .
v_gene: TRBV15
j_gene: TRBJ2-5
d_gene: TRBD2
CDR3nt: TGTGCCACCAGCAGAGTTAGGGGCACTAGCGGTCAAGAGACCCAGTACTTC
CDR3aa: CATSRVRGTSGQETQYF

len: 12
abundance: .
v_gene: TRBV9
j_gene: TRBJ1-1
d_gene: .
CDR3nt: TGTGCCAGCGGGAGAGAGAACACTGAAGCTTTCTTT
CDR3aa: CASGRENTEAFF

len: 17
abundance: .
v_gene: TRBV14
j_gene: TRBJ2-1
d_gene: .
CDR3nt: TGTGCCAGCAGCCAACATTCTGTTCCGCGGGCCCACAATGAGCAGTTCTTC
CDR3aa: CASSQHSVPRAHNEQFF

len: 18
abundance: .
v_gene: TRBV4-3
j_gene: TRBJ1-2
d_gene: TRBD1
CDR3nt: TGCGCCAGCAGCCAAGATAGAGGGGGACAGGGGGCTTTCTATGGCTACACCTTC
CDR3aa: CASSQDRGGQGAFYGYTF

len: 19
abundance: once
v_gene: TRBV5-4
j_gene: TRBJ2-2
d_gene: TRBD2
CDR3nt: TGTGCCAGCAGCTTAATACGGAGGGAGGGCCGAAGGGGCACCGGGGAGCTGTTTTTT
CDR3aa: CASSLIRREGRRGTGELFF

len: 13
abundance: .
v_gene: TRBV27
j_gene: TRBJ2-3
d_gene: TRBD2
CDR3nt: TGTGCCAGCAGATCCGGGGGGACAGATACGCAGTATTTT
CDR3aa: CASRSGGTDTQYF

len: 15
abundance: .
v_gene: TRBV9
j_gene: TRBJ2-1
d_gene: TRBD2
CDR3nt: TGTGCCAGCAGCCCCCCAACTAGCGGGAACTATGAGCAGTTCTTC
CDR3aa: CASSPPTSGNYEQFF